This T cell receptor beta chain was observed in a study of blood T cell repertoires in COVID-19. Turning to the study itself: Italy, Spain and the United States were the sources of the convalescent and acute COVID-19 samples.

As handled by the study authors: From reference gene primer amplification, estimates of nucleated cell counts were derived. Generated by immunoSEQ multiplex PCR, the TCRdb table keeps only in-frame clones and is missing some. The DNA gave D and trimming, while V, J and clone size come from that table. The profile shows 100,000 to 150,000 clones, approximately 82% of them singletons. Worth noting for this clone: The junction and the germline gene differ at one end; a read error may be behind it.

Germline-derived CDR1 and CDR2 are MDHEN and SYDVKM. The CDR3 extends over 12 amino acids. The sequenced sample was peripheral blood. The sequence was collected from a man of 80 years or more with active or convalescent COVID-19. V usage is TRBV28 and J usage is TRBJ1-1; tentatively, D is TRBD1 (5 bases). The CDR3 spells CASSSTAQGLRF. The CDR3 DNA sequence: TGTGCCAGCAGTTCAACCGCGCAGGGCTTGCGATTT.